The 16 T cell receptor beta chains given below trace back to one sample, sequenced in a study of T cells in Graves' hyperthyroidism and ophthalmopathy. Amplified regions were TCR beta CDR3 sequences from RNA transcripts. First-round RT-PCR with HTBI primers amplified the TCR CDR3 region. TCRdb reprocessed the multiplex PCR reads via MiXCR and lists one record per CDR3 protein. The repertoire holds 700,000 or so distinct CDR3 sequences, with more than 14% as singletons. Sequencing was performed on blood. These receptor sequences come from a woman aged 50 to 60 with Graves' ophthalmopathy.

This clonotype was detected many times. The chain employs TRBV20-1 and TRBJ1-2; D call uncertain. This CDR3 comprises 13 residues. Germline CDR1 is DFQATT and CDR2 is SNEGSKA (reference sequence). The V gene lost 1 base and the J gene lost 2 bases, with 8 bases spanning the gap. The CDR3 here is CSARVSGNYGYTF. CDR3 DNA sequence: TGCAGTGCTAGAGTCTCTGGGAACTATGGCTACACCTTC.

The sample holds a few counts of this clonotype. The gene calls are TRBV9 and TRBJ2-3; no reliable D call. Germline CDR1 reads SGDLS; CDR2 reads YYNGEE. V was trimmed by 1 base and J by 5 bases, leaving 5 bases between them. The CDR3 covers 12 residues. The CDR3: CASSVPEDTQYF. For the CDR3, the DNA is TGTGCCAGCAGCGTACCAGAAGATACGCAGTATTTT.

This clonotype was picked up many times. J is TRBJ2-2 and V is TRBV28; tentative D call: TRBD1 (5 bases). Germline V lookup: CDR1 MDHEN, CDR2 SYDVKM. V shed 2 bases and J shed 2 bases, with 24 bases lying between them. The CDR3 has 20 amino acids. The CDR3 spells CASSLGYRFSARDNTGELFF. The CDR3 DNA sequence: TGTGCCAGCAGTTTAGGGTACCGATTCTCAGCCAGGGATAACACCGGGGAGCTGTTTTTT.

This clonotype was observed at least ten times. This chain uses TRBV6-1 with TRBJ1-1; 7 bases map to TRBD1. The germline V gene encodes CDR1 MNHNS and CDR2 SASEGT. The CDR3 contains 16 residues. J lost 0 bases, V lost 5 bases, and 9 bases had no gene match. The CDR3 sequence: CASSYTGVRMNTEAFF. The DNA of the CDR3 is TGTGCCAGCAGTTATACAGGGGTGAGGATGAACACTGAAGCTTTCTTT.

Ten or more counts support this clonotype. V is TRBV27 and J is TRBJ2-1; 8 nucleotides line up with TRBD1. There are 16 residues in the CDR3. After removal of 6 bases from V and 5 bases from J, the junction contained 12 bases not matched to a gene. CDR1 is MNHEY and CDR2 is SMNVEV in the germline V gene (reference sequence). In nucleotides, the CDR3 is TGTGCCAGCAGATGGACAGGGTCGGACCGTAACAATGAGCAGTTCTTC. Translation gives CASRWTGSDRNNEQFF.

The chain links TRBV9 to TRBJ1-3, with D perhaps matching TRBD1 (5 bases). There are 16 residues in the CDR3. Germline CDR1 is SGDLS and CDR2 is YYNGEE. Trimming left V 1 base short and J 0 bases short, with 11 bases between. Here the CDR3 DNA reads TGTGCCAGCAGCGTATCAACAAGGGGCTCTGGAAACACCATATATTTT. Its translation: CASSVSTRGSGNTIYF. The full variable domain, its missing parts supplied by reference TRBV9 and TRBJ1-3, is DSGVTQTPKHLITATGQRVTLRCSPRSGDLSVYWYQQSLDQGLQFLIQYYNGEERAKGNILERFSAQQFPDLHSELNLSSLELGDSALYFCASSVSTRGSGNTIYFGEGSWLTVV.

There are many counts of this clonotype. This rearrangement joins TRBV28 to TRBJ2-6; D remains ambiguous. This CDR3 spans 17 amino acids. With 6 bases removed from V and 0 bases from J, the gap between germline ends came to 15 bases. The germline V gene encodes CDR1 MDHEN and CDR2 SYDVKM. The CDR3 coding sequence is TGTGCCAGCAGCCTCCGAGCAGGATCCTCTGGGGCCAACGTCCTGACTTTC. Translated, it gives CASSLRAGSSGANVLTF. Supplemented by reference TRBV28 and TRBJ2-6, the full variable domain reads DVKVTQSSRYLVKRTGEKVFLECVQDMDHENMFWYRQDPGLGLRLIYFSYDVKMKEKGDIPEGYSVSREKKERFSLILESASTNQTSMYLCASSLRAGSSGANVLTFGAGSRLTVL.

This clonotype showed up just a few times. V usage is TRBV4-2 and J usage is TRBJ2-5; 11 bases line up with TRBD2. CDR1 and CDR2 from the germline V gene are LGHNA and YNFKEQ. CDR3 length: 18 amino acids. V was pared by 9 bases and J by 4 bases, with 19 bases of the junction left unmatched. The DNA of the CDR3 is TGTGCCAGTAGTATGGGGGCTGGGACTAGCGGACTCCGAGAGACCCAGTACTTC. Translating gives CASSMGAGTSGLRETQYF.

The chain carries TRBV12-3 or TRBV12-4 and TRBJ1-1; D possibly corresponds to TRBD1 (6 bases). The CDR3 runs to 15 residues. The V end lost 4 bases, the J end lost 3 bases, and 15 bases lay between the germline ends. The CDR3 spells CASSYLRAGDTEAFF. CDR3 bases: TGTGCCAGCAGTTACCTTCGTGCAGGGGACACTGAAGCTTTCTTT.

This clonotype occurred many times. The rearrangement links TRBV28 to TRBJ1-5, with D hard to call. V lost 5 bases and J 0 bases, leaving 11 bases between the germline ends. Germline loops: CDR1 MDHEN, CDR2 SYDVKM. The CDR3 loop spans 15 amino acids. The CDR3 loop reads CASSTAGLSNQPQHF. Here the CDR3 DNA reads TGTGCCAGCAGTACAGCGGGTCTTAGCAATCAGCCCCAGCATTTT.

The V call is TRBV6-1, the J call TRBJ2-7, with D tentatively TRBD2 (6 bases). Germline V gene data show CDR1 as MNHNS and CDR2 as SASEGT. Trimming cost V 6 bases and J 7 bases, with 19 bases left between them. CDR3 length: 14 residues. The CDR3 reads CASRPLGGKNEQYF. CDR3 DNA sequence: TGTGCCAGCAGGCCGCTTGGGGGGAAGAATGAGCAGTACTTC.

This clonotype is medium-sized in the sample. The CDR3 sequence is CAWTGQSNNYGYTF. The CDR3, as DNA: TGTGCCTGGACCGGACAGAGTAATAACTATGGCTACACCTTC. This sequence joins TRBV30 and TRBJ1-2; maybe TRBD1 (6 bases). From germline, CDR1 is GTSNPN and CDR2 SVGIG (reference sequence). CDR3 length: 14 residues. The germline V and J ends were trimmed by 4 bases and 1 base, with 13 bases remaining between them.

This clonotype was recorded at least ten times. The V and J genes are TRBV20-1 and TRBJ1-2; the D is unclear. The CDR3 sequence is 15 residues long. From germline, CDR1 is DFQATT and CDR2 SNEGSKA (reference sequence). Between the trimmed V and J ends, which lost 0 bases and 3 bases, there was a span of 14 bases. Here the CDR3 reads CSARDWEGGDYGYTF. The CDR3 nucleotides are TGCAGTGCTAGAGATTGGGAGGGTGGGGACTATGGCTACACCTTC.

This clonotype was seen more than once but under ten times. The chain is built from TRBV13 and TRBJ1-2; a possible D gene is TRBD1 (6 bases). The CDR3 totals 14 residues. Germline CDR1 reads PRHDT; CDR2 reads FYEKMQ (reference sequence). Deletions cut 1 base from V and 8 bases from J, with 14 bases between. This chain's CDR3 is CASSLVGGREGYTF. CDR3 in DNA: TGTGCCAGCAGCTTAGTTGGGGGGCGCGAAGGCTACACCTTC.

This clonotype has a count of ten or more. The rearrangement uses TRBV24-1 and TRBJ2-2; D might be TRBD1 or TRBD2, each matching 5 bases. V lost 1 base and J 1 base, leaving 9 bases between the germline ends. CDR1 is KGHDR, CDR2 SFDVKD, per germline. The length of the CDR3 is 16 residues. The CDR3 bases are TGTGCCACCAGTGATTTAGGGACGGTGAACACCGGGGAGCTGTTTTTT. Translation: CATSDLGTVNTGELFF.

This clonotype was observed a few times. The chain is built from TRBV7-2 and TRBJ2-5; 7 positions agree with TRBD1. Losses at the gene ends were 5 bases for V and 4 bases for J; bases not matched to a gene: 10. This CDR3 has 15 residues. Germline lookup yields CDR1 SGHTA and CDR2 FQGNSA. This CDR3 reads CASSIGQDPRETQYF. CDR3 DNA: TGTGCCAGCAGCATCGGACAGGACCCCCGAGAGACCCAGTACTTC.